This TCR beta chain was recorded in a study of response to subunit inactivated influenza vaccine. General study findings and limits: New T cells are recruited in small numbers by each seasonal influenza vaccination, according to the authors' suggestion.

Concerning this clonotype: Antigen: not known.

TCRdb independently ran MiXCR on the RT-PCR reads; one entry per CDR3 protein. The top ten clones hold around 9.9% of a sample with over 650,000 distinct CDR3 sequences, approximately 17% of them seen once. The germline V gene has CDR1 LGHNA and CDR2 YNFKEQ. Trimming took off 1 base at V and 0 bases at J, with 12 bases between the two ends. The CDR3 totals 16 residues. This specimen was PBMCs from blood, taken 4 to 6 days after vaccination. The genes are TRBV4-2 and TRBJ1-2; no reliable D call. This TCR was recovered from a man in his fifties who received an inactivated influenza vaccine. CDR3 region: CASSQVFDGSNYGYTF. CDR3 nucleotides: TGTGCCAGCAGCCAAGTTTTTGACGGTTCTAACTATGGCTACACCTTC.